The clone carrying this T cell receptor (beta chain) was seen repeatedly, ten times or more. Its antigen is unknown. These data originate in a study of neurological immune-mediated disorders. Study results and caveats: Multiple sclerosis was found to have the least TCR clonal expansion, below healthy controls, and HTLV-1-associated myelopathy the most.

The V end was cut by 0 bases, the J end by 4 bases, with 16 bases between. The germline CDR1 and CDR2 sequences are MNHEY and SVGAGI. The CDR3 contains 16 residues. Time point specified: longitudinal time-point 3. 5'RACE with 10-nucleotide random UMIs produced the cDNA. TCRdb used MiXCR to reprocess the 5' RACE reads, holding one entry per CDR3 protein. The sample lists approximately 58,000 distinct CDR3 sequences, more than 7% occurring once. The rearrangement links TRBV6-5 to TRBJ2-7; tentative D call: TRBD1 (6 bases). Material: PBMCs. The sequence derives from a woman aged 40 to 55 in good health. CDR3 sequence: CASSYSASGTPYEQYF. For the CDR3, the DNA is TGTGCCAGCAGTTACTCAGCGTCCGGGACACCTTACGAGCAGTACTTC.